A selection of T cell receptor beta chains follows, all from one sample in a study of Graves' ophthalmopathy and Graves' hyperthyroidism. One entry per CDR3 protein, called by TCRdb with MiXCR from the multiplex PCR reads. The sample includes almost 750,000 distinct CDR3 sequences, 40% of them seen just once. Sequencing was performed on peripheral blood. These receptors all stem from an adult man with Graves' ophthalmopathy. Each CDR3 is given with its conserved first and last residue. Clone sizes are given selectively: once, few, many, or a class where the clone is expanded.

clone_size: few; v_call: TRBV19; j_call: TRBJ1-4; cdr3_aa: CASSIVIATNEKLFF
clone_size: NA; v_call: TRBV20-1; j_call: TRBJ2-7; cdr3_aa: CSARGTSGGYEQYF
clone_size: NA; v_call: TRBV25-1; j_call: TRBJ2-2; cdr3_aa: CASSENPGGHTGELFF
clone_size: many; v_call: TRBV5-4; j_call: TRBJ2-7; cdr3_aa: CASSPDRVGYEQYF
clone_size: NA; v_call: TRBV19; j_call: TRBJ2-6; cdr3_aa: CASKRRGASGANVLTF
clone_size: few; v_call: TRBV11-2; j_call: TRBJ1-2; cdr3_aa: CASSSTGGEYGYTF
clone_size: once; v_call: TRBV7-9; j_call: TRBJ2-2; cdr3_aa: CASSSTGTGGANGGELFF
clone_size: NA; v_call: TRBV7-9; j_call: TRBJ2-2; cdr3_aa: CASSPGTGIATGELFF
clone_size: NA; v_call: TRBV29-1; j_call: TRBJ2-5; cdr3_aa: CRAGVETQYF
clone_size: NA; v_call: TRBV7-2; j_call: TRBJ2-7; cdr3_aa: CASSLGGATGDEQYF
clone_size: NA; v_call: TRBV15; j_call: TRBJ1-2; cdr3_aa: CATSSFGPQGPDYGYTF
clone_size: NA; v_call: TRBV25-1; j_call: TRBJ1-6; cdr3_aa: CASSPGTPRSGSPLHF
clone_size: many; v_call: TRBV24-1; j_call: TRBJ1-5; cdr3_aa: CASSEADGRIQPQHF
clone_size: NA; v_call: TRBV2; j_call: TRBJ2-7; cdr3_aa: CASPNTGPYYEQYF
clone_size: NA; v_call: TRBV15; j_call: TRBJ2-7; cdr3_aa: CATSREDGPREQYF
clone_size: NA; v_call: TRBV20-1; j_call: TRBJ1-2; cdr3_aa: CSAKGGAGNDGYTF
clone_size: many; v_call: TRBV5-5; j_call: TRBJ1-2; cdr3_aa: CASSLQLGGGYTF